The 17 T cell receptor beta chains presented below share a single source sample, sequenced in a study of blood T cells in healthy people across ages. The use of a sample-barcoded 5' primer and a J-beta primer mix characterized a second PCR of roughly 7 to 11 cycles. TCRdb redid the calling of the 5' RACE reads with MiXCR, one entry per CDR3 protein. The table lists 730,000 or so distinct CDR3 sequences, about 43% of them singletons. Sequenced input: blood. The receptor source for this set is a man aged 80 or over in good health.

The chain uses TRBV12-3 or TRBV12-4 and TRBJ2-3; the D gene could be TRBD1 or TRBD2 (5 bases each). Trimming took off 5 bases at V and 7 bases at J, with 19 bases between the two ends. The CDR3 is 15 amino acids. CDR3: CASSNTARGIHTQYF. CDR3 DNA: TGTGCCAGCAGTAATACAGCGAGGGGAATTCATACGCAGTATTTT.

This chain connects TRBV20-1 to TRBJ1-5; possibly TRBD1 for D (5 bases). CDR1 is DFQATT and CDR2 is SNEGSKA in the germline V gene (reference sequence). Between the trimmed V and J ends, which lost 8 bases and 0 bases, there was a span of 23 bases. The CDR3 sequence is 17 residues long. Here the CDR3 reads CSTAPGAGLNSNQPQHF. The CDR3 DNA reads as TGCAGTACCGCACCTGGGGCAGGACTTAATAGCAATCAGCCCCAGCATTTT.

V gene TRBV30 combines with J gene TRBJ1-6, with 10 nucleotides matching TRBD1. After removal of 4 bases from V and 10 bases from J, the junction contained 4 bases not matched to a gene. In germline, CDR1 is GTSNPN, CDR2 SVGIG (reference sequence). This CDR3 comprises 13 residues. DNA of the CDR3: TGTGCCTGGAAGACAGGGGGCAGATCACCCCTCCACTTT. The encoded protein is CAWKTGGRSPLHF. The full variable domain, completed using reference TRBV30 and TRBJ1-6, is SQTIHQWPATLVQPVGSPLSLECTVEGTSNPNLYWYRQAAGRGLQLLFYSVGIGQISSEVPQNLSASRPQDRQFILSSKKLLLSDSGFYLCAWKTGGRSPLHFGNGTRLTVT.

Concerning this clonotype itself: A much more abundant neighbour one base away suggests this may be a read error. This chain connects TRBV10-2 to TRBJ2-3; unclear D gene. V was cut by 8 bases and J by 2 bases, with 20 bases left in between. The length of the CDR3 is 16 residues. Germline V gene sequence: CDR1 WSHSY, CDR2 SAAADI. CDR3 sequence: CASCGPAGKFTDTQYF. In DNA form, the CDR3 reads TGCGCCAGCTGCGGTCCGGCAGGAAAGTTCACAGATACGCAGTATTTT.

This clonotype has just a few counts. CDR3 in amino acids: CASSLARGNTDTQYF. The CDR3 DNA reads as TGTGCCAGCAGTTTAGCCAGGGGGAACACAGATACGCAGTATTTT. V usage is TRBV12-3 or TRBV12-4 and J usage is TRBJ2-3, with 7 bases fitting TRBD1. V lost 0 bases to trimming and J lost 2 bases; unmatched junction nucleotides: 2. The CDR3 loop spans 15 amino acids.

This clonotype was recorded a few times. The genes are TRBV20-1 and TRBJ2-7; TRBD2 matches at 12 bases. The V segment lost 5 bases and the J segment 5 bases; nucleotides outside the gene matches: 10. The CDR3 length is 15 residues. Germline values: CDR1 DFQATT, CDR2 SNEGSKA (reference sequence). The chain's CDR3 is CSAYHQLAGGDEQYF. In DNA form, the CDR3 reads TGCAGTGCTTACCATCAACTAGCGGGAGGCGACGAGCAGTACTTC.

This clonotype was recorded a few times. The V gene is TRBV25-1, the J gene TRBJ2-5; D might be TRBD1 (6 bases). Germline V lookup: CDR1 MGHDK, CDR2 SYGVNS. V lost 1 base to trimming and J lost 4 bases, with 10 bases between them. CDR3 length: 14 amino acids. In DNA form, the CDR3 reads TGTGCCAGCAGTGAATGGGGCAGGGGAGAGACCCAGTACTTC. It is translated as CASSEWGRGETQYF. The full variable domain, in which reference TRBV25-1 and TRBJ2-5 provide the parts outside the CDR3, is EADIYQTPRYLVIGTGKKITLECSQTMGHDKMYWYQQDPGMELHLIHYSYGVNSTEKGDLSSESTVSRIRTEHFPLTLESARPSHTSQYLCASSEWGRGETQYFGPGTRLLVL.

This chain links TRBV11-2 with TRBJ2-1, with no clear D. V lost 5 bases to trimming and J lost 7 bases, with 9 bases between them. CDR1 SGHAT and CDR2 FQNNGV come from the germline V gene. This CDR3 has 12 amino acids. The CDR3 loop is CASSRDGNEQFF. CDR3 in DNA: TGTGCCAGCAGCCGCGACGGGAATGAGCAGTTCTTC.

Concerning this clonotype itself: This may stem from a read error, because a much larger clone lies one nucleotide away. CDR3 DNA: TGTGCCACCGGCAGCGGGGGGCAGGACTACTACAATGAGCAGTACTTC. Amino acids: CATGSGGQDYYNEQYF. The V call is TRBV15, the J call TRBJ2-7; 9 nucleotides agree with TRBD2. CDR1 and CDR2 (germline): LNHNV, YYDKDF (reference sequence). The CDR3 sequence is 16 residues long. Combining the CDR3 with reference TRBV15 and TRBJ2-7 gives the whole variable domain DAMVIQNPRYQVTQFGKPVTLSCSQTLNHNVMYWYQQKSSQAPKLLFHYYDKDFNNEADTPDNFQSRRPNTSFCFLDIRSPGLGDTAMYLCATGSGGQDYYNEQYFGPGTRLTVT.

J is TRBJ1-6 and V is TRBV18, with TRBD1 as a possible D gene (5 bases). Trimming took off 3 bases at V and 10 bases at J, with 22 bases between the two ends. Germline-derived CDR1 and CDR2 are KGHSH and LQKENI. This CDR3 spans 17 amino acids. The CDR3 region is CASSPNSGRVGGSPLHF. The CDR3 DNA follows: TGTGCCAGCTCACCGAACTCGGGCAGGGTAGGAGGATCACCCCTCCACTTT.

The rearrangement joins TRBV2 to TRBJ2-1; TRBD2 might be the D (6 bases). Between the trimmed V and J ends, which lost 2 bases and 10 bases, there was a span of 12 bases. The CDR3 sequence is 13 residues long. The germline CDR1 and CDR2 sequences are SNHLY and FYNNEI. The CDR3 DNA sequence: TGTGCCAGCAGTGAAAAGCGGGTTGGAGAGCAGTTCTTC. Translating it yields CASSEKRVGEQFF.

The chain carries TRBV6-5 and TRBJ2-7, with 9 nucleotides matching TRBD2. The ends lost 0 bases at V and 7 bases at J; junction bases unmatched: 7. The CDR3 length is 15 residues. Germline V gives CDR1 MNHEY, CDR2 SVGAGI. The CDR3 spells CASSYSTAGGLEQYF. The CDR3 bases are TGTGCCAGCAGTTACTCGACCGCGGGAGGGCTTGAGCAGTACTTC.

This chain joins TRBV12-3 or TRBV12-4 and TRBJ2-7; D might be TRBD1 (6 bases). The J call may be incorrect, as the DNA end agrees better with TRBJ2-5. This CDR3 has 15 residues. CDR3 in DNA: TGTGCCAGCAGTTTTTGGGAACAGGGCCAAGAGACCCAGTACTTC. It is translated as CASSFWEQGQETQYF.

There are a few counts of this clonotype. The chain links TRBV6-1 to TRBJ2-7; TRBD2 matches at 12 bases. CDR1 and CDR2 (germline): MNHNS, SASEGT. V lost 5 bases and J lost 4; bases outside the gene matches: 6. The CDR3 consists of 15 residues. CDR3 sequence: CASSPTTSGRYEQYF. The DNA of the CDR3 is TGTGCCAGCAGTCCGACAACTAGCGGGAGGTACGAGCAGTACTTC.

This clonotype came up a few times. The rearrangement joins TRBV20-1 to TRBJ1-1, with 7 bases that match TRBD1. This CDR3 has 14 residues. Trimming took 6 bases from V and 5 from J; bases not matched to a gene: 12. Germline V gene sequence: CDR1 DFQATT, CDR2 SNEGSKA (reference sequence). The CDR3 region has the DNA TGCAGTGCGCCTCGACAGGGTTTATCGACTGAAGCTTTCTTT. Its protein product is CSAPRQGLSTEAFF.

To note about this clonotype: It may be a read error: a sequence one base away is much more abundant. The rearrangement joins TRBV13 to TRBJ2-7; D is unresolved. The CDR3 loop spans 12 amino acids. V shed 5 bases and J shed 5 bases, with 10 bases lying between them. Germline V gives CDR1 PRHDT, CDR2 FYEKMQ (reference sequence). The CDR3 region is CASSPTRHEQYF. CDR3 coding DNA: TGTGCCAGCAGCCCAACGCGCCACGAGCAGTACTTC.

As to this clonotype: This may stem from a read error, because a much larger clone lies one nucleotide away. The rearrangement uses TRBV20-1 and TRBJ2-7; D remains unclear. Germline CDR1 reads DFQATT; CDR2 reads SNEGSKA (reference sequence). This CDR3 spans 11 amino acids. The CDR3 is CSARDSYERYF. The DNA for the CDR3 is TGCAGTGCTAGAGACTCCTACGAGCGGTACTTC.